This T cell receptor beta chain originates from a study of blood T cell repertoires in COVID-19. At the level of the study: COVID-19 samples from acute and convalescent phases originated in the United States, Italy and Spain. The analysed material was cDNA or gDNA that came from T cells, B-cell-depleted T cells, or PBMCs.

One Seattle source followed patients from active infection through their disease course. The data were produced by immunoSEQ multiplex PCR, yet TCRdb's version contains in-frame clones alone and is incomplete. The data show about 330,000 clones, with roughly 89% seen just once and approximately 9.4% held by the top ten. V was trimmed by 3 bases and J by 0 bases, leaving 32 bases between them. This CDR3 comprises 23 residues. The germline CDR1 and CDR2 sequences are KGHDR and SFDVKD. The chain combines TRBV24-1 with TRBJ2-1; weak D call: TRBD2 (7 bases). This clonotype was obtained from a man aged 30 to 39 with COVID-19, enrolled during active disease. The specimen was peripheral blood. The CDR3 DNA is TGTGCCACCAGTGATCCCTCTATTACCGGGAGCGGGGAGGGGGGTAGCTCCTACAATGAGCAGTTCTTC. Translated: CATSDPSITGSGEGGSSYNEQFF.